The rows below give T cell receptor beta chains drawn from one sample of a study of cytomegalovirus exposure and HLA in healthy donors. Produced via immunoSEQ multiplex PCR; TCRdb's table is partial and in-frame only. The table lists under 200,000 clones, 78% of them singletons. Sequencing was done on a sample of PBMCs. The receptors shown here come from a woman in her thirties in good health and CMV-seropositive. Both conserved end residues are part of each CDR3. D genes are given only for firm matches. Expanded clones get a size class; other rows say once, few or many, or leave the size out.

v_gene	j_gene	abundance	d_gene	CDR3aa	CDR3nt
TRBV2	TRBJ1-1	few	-	CKTPVYTEAFF	TGTAAGACTCCAGTGTACACTGAAGCTTTCTTT
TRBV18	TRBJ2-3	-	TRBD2	CASSPRRGGTDTQYF	TGTGCCAGCTCACCACGGCGGGGGGGAACAGATACGCAGTATTTT
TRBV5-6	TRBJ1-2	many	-	CASSLGHNYGYTF	TGTGCCAGCAGCTTGGGACATAACTATGGCTACACCTTC
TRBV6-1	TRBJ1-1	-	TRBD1	CASSDRLLGTVQLNTEAFF	TGTGCCAGCAGTGATCGTTTGCTCGGGACAGTACAGCTTAACACTGAAGCTTTCTTT
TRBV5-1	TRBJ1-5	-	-	CASSLSGQRNQPQHF	TGCGCCAGCAGCTTGTCGGGACAACGCAATCAGCCCCAGCATTTT
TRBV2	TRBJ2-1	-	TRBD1	CASTLPGQVYNEQFF	TGTGCCAGCACCCTACCGGGACAGGTCTACAATGAGCAGTTCTTC
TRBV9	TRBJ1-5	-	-	CASTVCQPQHF	TGTGCCAGTACAGTCTGTCAGCCCCAGCATTTT
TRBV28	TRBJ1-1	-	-	CASSLRVGRNTEAFF	TGTGCCAGCAGTTTAAGGGTGGGGAGGAACACTGAAGCTTTCTTT
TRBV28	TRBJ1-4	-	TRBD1	CASSTNLRDRGQKLFF	TGTGCCAGCAGCACGAACCTTCGGGACAGGGGGCAAAAACTGTTTTTT
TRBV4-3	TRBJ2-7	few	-	CASSQMTGSYEQYF	TGCGCCAGCAGCCAAATGACAGGCAGCTACGAGCAGTACTTC
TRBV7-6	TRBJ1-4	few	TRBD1	CASSFGTGDEKLFF	TGTGCCAGCAGCTTCGGGACAGGAGATGAAAAACTGTTTTTT
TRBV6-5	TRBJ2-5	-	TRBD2	CASRRSGGRGETQYF	TGTGCCAGCCGAAGGTCGGGCGGGAGGGGGGAGACCCAGTACTTC
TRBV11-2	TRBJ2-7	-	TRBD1	CASSFPGQGRTEQYF	TGTGCCAGCAGCTTTCCGGGACAGGGGAGAACCGAGCAGTACTTC
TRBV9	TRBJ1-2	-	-	CASSESPWGYTF	TGTGCCAGCAGCGAGAGCCCTTGGGGCTACACCTTC
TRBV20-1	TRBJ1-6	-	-	CSAIPQKTLHF	TGCAGTGCTATCCCCCAGAAGACCCTCCACTTT
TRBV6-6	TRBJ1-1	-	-	CASSYEAGFSTEAFF	TGTGCCAGCAGTTATGAGGCTGGGTTCAGTACTGAAGCTTTCTTT
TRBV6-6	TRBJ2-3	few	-	CASSPRLAGTDTQYF	TGTGCCAGCAGCCCCAGGCTAGCTGGCACAGATACGCAGTATTTT